The clone carrying this TCR beta chain was observed at least ten times. Its antigen is undetermined. This CDR3 region has 17 residues. Germline V gene sequence: CDR1 LGHNA, CDR2 YSLEER. The J segment lost 3 bases and the V segment lost 1 base, leaving 8 bases of the junction unmatched. These data belong to a study of T cell responses to AZD1222 COVID-19 vaccine. Study-wide findings and caveats: Repertoire collection took place solely once the T cell response had peaked.

Sequenced by immunoSEQ multiplex PCR; TCRdb stores in-frame clones only, minus some. The sample holds 120,000 to 150,000 clones, 90% seen once. This sequence was found in an adult in good health. The chain couples TRBV4-3 to TRBJ2-2; 7 bases line up with TRBD2. This sample comprised peripheral blood, obtained on day 0 of AZD1222 vaccination. The CDR3 DNA reads as TGCGCCAGCAGCCAAGGGAGGGAGGGCCTTCACACCGGGGAGCTGTTTTTT. This encodes CASSQGREGLHTGELFF.